One and the same sample provided the 23 T cell receptor beta chains below, sequenced in a study of OX40 agonist ivuxolimab in advanced cancers. Produced via immunoSEQ multiplex PCR; TCRdb's table is partial and in-frame only. The repertoire holds 50,000 to 75,000 clones, more than 75% seen once, with less than 0.4% in the top ten. Sequences were derived from CD4+ or CD8+ T cells sorted from blood, sampled in a trial of the OX40 agonist ivuxolimab. These receptors were obtained from an adult with an advanced solid tumor such as melanoma, head and neck, liver or kidney cancer.

The rearrangement links TRBV5-1 to TRBJ2-3; 8 bases line up with TRBD1. The CDR3 sequence is 15 residues long. J gave up 3 bases and V 4 bases, and 7 bases lay outside the gene matches. Germline CDR1 and CDR2: SGHRS and YFSETQ. The CDR3 DNA sequence: TGCGCCAGCAGCCTATCCCGGGACAGGACAGATACGCAGTATTTT. Its protein is CASSLSRDRTDTQYF.

J is TRBJ2-5 and V is TRBV11-2; D not resolved. Trimming left V 0 bases short and J 7 bases short, with 6 bases between. The germline gives CDR1 SGHAT, CDR2 FQNNGV. CDR3 length: 12 amino acids. The CDR3 sequence is CASSLDDGTQYF. DNA for the CDR3: TGTGCCAGCAGCTTAGATGACGGGACCCAGTACTTC.

J is TRBJ1-5 and V is TRBV6-5, with D perhaps matching TRBD1 (5 bases). This CDR3 has 15 amino acids. Trimming stripped 5 bases from V and 3 bases from J, with 14 bases between. Germline lookup yields CDR1 MNHEY and CDR2 SVGAGI. The CDR3 region is CASSPRDGPNQPQHF. CDR3 nucleotide sequence: TGTGCCAGCAGTCCACGGGACGGGCCCAATCAGCCCCAGCATTTT.

This clone was counted a few times. The chain carries TRBV19 and TRBJ1-2; D not certain. Deletions cut 2 bases from V and 8 bases from J, with 15 bases between. The CDR3 is 14 residues long. From germline, CDR1 is LNHDA and CDR2 SQIVND (reference sequence). As DNA, the CDR3 is TGTGCCAGTAGTATATCGGCCCTACTGGGAGGCTACACCTTC. It translates to CASSISALLGGYTF.

This chain uses TRBV5-1 with TRBJ2-5; D possibly corresponds to TRBD2 (6 bases). This CDR3 is built from 16 residues. The germline V gene encodes CDR1 SGHRS and CDR2 YFSETQ. Trimming cost V 1 base and J 3 bases, with 16 bases left between them. CDR3 in DNA: TGCGCCAGCAGCTTGTTTCGCGGGGCCATAGAAGAGACCCAGTACTTC. This codes for CASSLFRGAIEETQYF.

This clone was seen only a few times. V is TRBV2 and J is TRBJ1-5, with D possibly TRBD1 on 6 matching bases. With 5 bases removed from V and 1 base from J, the gap between germline ends came to 12 bases. CDR1 and CDR2 from the germline V gene are SNHLY and FYNNEI. The CDR3 consists of 15 residues. CDR3 sequence: CASSSGTLSNQPQHF. CDR3 nucleotide sequence: TGTGCCAGCAGTTCCGGGACACTCAGCAATCAGCCCCAGCATTTT.

This clone was counted once. The chain combines TRBV6-1 with TRBJ2-3; no firm D call. CDR1 and CDR2 (germline): MNHNS, SASEGT. This CDR3 has 15 residues. The CDR3 DNA is TGTGCATCGTCCCCCACATTCGAAAAAACAGATACGCAGTATTTT. Its protein product is CASSPTFEKTDTQYF.

The chain is built from TRBV15 and TRBJ2-3; TRBD2 matches at 11 bases. Germline V CDR1 and CDR2: LNHNV, YYDKDF (reference sequence). V shed 3 bases, J shed 1 base, and the junction held 3 bases outside the gene matches. The CDR3 is 16 amino acids. The CDR3 loop is CATSRWTSGRTDTQYF. The CDR3 coding sequence is TGTGCCACCAGCAGGTGGACTAGCGGGCGCACAGATACGCAGTATTTT.

The gene calls are TRBV6-5 and TRBJ2-7, with a weak D call TRBD2 (5 bases). CDR1 is MNHEY, CDR2 SVGAGI, per germline. Trimming shortened V by 4 bases and J by 4 bases, and 14 bases separated the two germline ends. There are 14 residues in the CDR3. The DNA of the CDR3 is TGTGCCAGCAGTTCTACCCCCCGCGGGTACGAGCAGTACTTC. Residues: CASSSTPRGYEQYF.

Of note for this clone: This sample includes further DNA sequences coding for the same CDR3. The CDR3 loop reads CASSPLILRDSGNTIYF. The CDR3, as DNA: TGTGCCAGCAGCCCTTTAATCTTGAGGGACTCTGGAAACACCATATATTTT. The gene calls are TRBV2 and TRBJ1-3, with D uncertain. Germline loops: CDR1 SNHLY, CDR2 FYNNEI. This CDR3 contains 17 residues. The V gene lost 6 bases and the J gene lost 0 bases, with 18 bases spanning the gap. The whole variable domain, filled in from reference TRBV2 and TRBJ1-3, reads EPEVTQTPSHQVTQMGQEVILRCVPISNHLYFYWYRQILGQKVEFLVSFYNNEISEKSEIFDDQFSVERPDGSNFTLKIRSTKLEDSAMYFCASSPLILRDSGNTIYFGEGSWLTVV.

The chain employs TRBV19 and TRBJ2-1, with a tentative D call TRBD2 (6 bases). The CDR3 covers 15 residues. Germline CDR1 LNHDA, CDR2 SQIVND (reference sequence). Trimming left V 2 bases short and J 2 bases short, with 10 bases between. The CDR3 DNA sequence: TGTGCCAGTAGTATAACGGCGGGGCCCTACAATGAGCAGTTCTTC. Translation gives CASSITAGPYNEQFF.

This clone was seen a single time. The chain uses TRBV19 and TRBJ1-5, with 11 bases lining up with TRBD1. The CDR3 covers 13 residues. The junction had 3 bases not matched to a gene; V was cut back by 8 bases and J by 6 bases. CDR1 and CDR2 from the germline V gene are LNHDA and SQIVND (reference sequence). The CDR3 loop is CASRDRGGQPQHF. For the CDR3, the DNA is TGTGCCAGTCGGGACAGGGGGGGTCAGCCCCAGCATTTT. The complete variable domain, with remaining parts taken from reference TRBV19 and TRBJ1-5, reads DGGITQSPKYLFRKEGQNVTLSCEQNLNHDAMYWYRQDPGQGLRLIYYSQIVNDFQKGDIAEGYSVSREKKESFPLTVTSAQKNPTAFYLCASRDRGGQPQHFGDGTRLSIL.

This clone was seen a few times. The rearrangement joins TRBV4-2 to TRBJ2-5, with 10 nucleotides matching TRBD2. The germline CDR1 and CDR2 sequences are LGHNA and YNFKEQ. This CDR3 is built from 15 residues. Losses at the gene ends were 1 base for V and 1 base for J; bases not matched to a gene: 0. Written as DNA, the CDR3 is TGTGCCAGCAGCCAAGGGACTAGCGGCCAAGAGACCCAGTACTTC. The encoded protein is CASSQGTSGQETQYF.

V gene TRBV10-3 combines with J gene TRBJ2-3, with 14 bases matching TRBD2. Unmatched junction bases numbered 5, after V lost 10 bases and J lost 2 bases. The CDR3 is 15 residues long. Germline CDR1 and CDR2: ENHRY and SYGVKD. The CDR3 here is CATGTSGGITDTQYF. The DNA for the CDR3 is TGTGCCACCGGGACTAGCGGGGGAATCACAGATACGCAGTATTTT.

The chain is built from TRBV1 and TRBJ2-4; TRBD2 is the table's D call and was not checked against the DNA. TRBV1 has pseudogene status. The length of the CDR3 is 18 residues. The DNA of the CDR3 is TGCACCAGCAGCCAACGATGGACTAGCGGGGGTCCCAAAAACATTCAGTACTTC. Its protein is CTSSQRWTSGGPKNIQYF.

This clone appeared a single time. The chain couples TRBV6-5 to TRBJ2-2; D is unclear. With 8 bases removed from V and 6 bases from J, the gap between germline ends came to 7 bases. The CDR3 totals 11 residues. Germline loops: CDR1 MNHEY, CDR2 SVGAGI. The CDR3 loop reads CASSRAGELFF. The CDR3 bases are TGTGCCAGCTCGAGAGCCGGGGAGCTGTTTTTT.

V and J are TRBV7-9 and TRBJ1-5; D not certain. Germline V gene sequence: CDR1 SEHNR, CDR2 FQNEAQ (reference sequence). The length of the CDR3 is 13 residues. With 7 bases removed from V and 4 bases from J, the gap between germline ends came to 11 bases. CDR3 residues: CASNLGANQPQHF. The CDR3 nucleotides are TGTGCCAGCAACCTGGGAGCTAATCAGCCCCAGCATTTT.

The chain has TRBV5-1 and TRBJ2-5; D tentatively fits TRBD1 or TRBD2 (6 bases each). Trimming cost V 2 bases and J 7 bases, with 15 bases left between them. The CDR3 has 14 residues. Looked up from germline, CDR1 is SGHRS and CDR2 is YFSETQ. The CDR3 reads CASSLQGLRGTQYF. The CDR3 nucleotides read TGCGCCAGCAGCTTACAGGGACTGAGGGGGACCCAGTACTTC.

V is TRBV6-1 and J is TRBJ2-3; no definite D call. V was cut by 2 bases and J by 2 bases, with 2 bases left in between. This CDR3 comprises 12 residues. Per the germline V gene, CDR1 is MNHNS and CDR2 is SASEGT. CDR3 coding DNA: TGTGCCAGCAGTGAAAACACAGATACGCAGTATTTT. This codes for CASSENTDTQYF.

The chain is built from TRBV7-9 and TRBJ2-5; D not resolved. CDR3 size: 14 residues. The V gene's germline CDR1 is SEHNR and CDR2 FQNEAQ (reference sequence). Trimming took off 2 bases at V and 1 base at J, with 8 bases between the two ends. As DNA, the CDR3 is TGTGCCAGCAGCTTAATGTCGGTCCAAGAGACCCAGTACTTC. It translates to CASSLMSVQETQYF.

This rearrangement joins TRBV6-4 to TRBJ2-1; D remains ambiguous. This CDR3 has 13 residues. V lost 6 bases and J lost 5, with 11 bases in between. Germline V gene lookup returns CDR1 MRHNA and CDR2 SNTAGT. CDR3 amino acids: CASSFGVDNEQFF. As DNA, the CDR3 is TGTGCCAGCAGCTTTGGGGTTGACAATGAGCAGTTCTTC.

The chain combines TRBV7-3 with TRBJ1-1; D might be TRBD1 (6 bases). CDR1 and CDR2 (germline): SGHTA, FQGTGA. This CDR3 spans 13 amino acids. V lost 6 bases and J 4 bases, leaving 12 bases between the germline ends. The CDR3 DNA sequence: TGTGCCAGCAGATTACAGGGTACCACTGAAGCTTTCTTT. As protein: CASRLQGTTEAFF.

The genes are TRBV19 and TRBJ1-6; D is possibly TRBD1 (5 bases). V lost 9 bases and J lost 5, with 17 bases in between. The CDR3 spans 15 residues. Germline loops: CDR1 LNHDA, CDR2 SQIVND (reference sequence). The CDR3 protein is CASSVEGSHNSPLHF. For the CDR3, the DNA is TGTGCCAGCTCCGTCGAGGGGTCCCATAATTCACCCCTCCACTTT.